Given below is one T cell receptor beta chain in context. This clone was observed once. Its specific antigen is unknown. Per-nucleotide qualities are absent, and no much larger clonotype sits a single base away. TCRbeta CDR3 regions were amplified from genomic DNA by means of the immunoSEQ Assay, a bias-controlled multiplex PCR. The study's processing was this. The number of nucleated cells in each sample was estimated by amplification of reference gene primers within the assay. To quantify the absolute abundance of each unique TCRbeta CDR3 rearrangement, sequence reads were collapsed and filtered. For each sample, productive Simpson clonality was calculated as the square root of Simpson's diversity index over productive rearrangements. What TCRdb holds here is the immuneACCESS table cut down to in-frame rearrangements. Part of the clones is not present; checked against another copy, under half of the missing clones reflect an unresolved V gene, and the others are unexplained. V and J calls and clone size come straight from that table; D and trimming were deduced from the DNA. The sample profile shows about 120,000 clones; over 75% of them were found once. The ten largest clones capture under 2% of the sample.

The collaborating institutions used their own protocols to collect whole blood in K2EDTA tubes. For TCRbeta analysis, collaborator samples were shipped as frozen whole blood, as isolated PBMCs, or as DNA extracted from either sample type. This record belongs to a study of blood T cell repertoires in COVID-19 (dated by TCRdb to the early 2020s). About the study as a whole: Samples covering the acute and convalescent phases of COVID-19 were provided by collaborators in the United States, Italy and Spain. The material from the prospective study consisted of cDNA or gDNA derived from T cells, B-cell-depleted T cells, or PBMCs. The dataset comprised deeply sampled blood TCRbeta repertoires from subjects exposed to, actively infected with, or recovered from COVID-19. The repertoires were released in a freely available public database meant as a resource for research on the immune response to SARS-CoV-2. The samples were drawn from the first 160 participants of the ongoing ImmuneRACE study and from 950 to 1,500 subjects provided by 6 global collaborators. Nearly every sample came with metadata listing a de-identified subject ID, COVID-19 status, age in years and sex. Where available, HLA class I and class II types were taken from metadata supplied by the sample provider and were not determined by assay-based typing.

The CDR3 measures 15 amino acids from cysteine to phenylalanine. The retained sequence is limited to the CDR3, 45 bases, with the frame set at the first base. V is trimmed back by 6 bases and J by 6 bases, and the junction contains 12 bases that no gene match accounts for. CDR1 and CDR2, per the germline V gene (reference sequence), are LNHDA and SQIVND. Here is what the overall study found, with its caveats: How much clinical and demographic metadata was included differed by source and by participant, and the metadata was provided uncurated.

Recombination joined TRBV19 with TRBJ2-3; 7 bases in between match TRBD1. The sample taken for sequencing was peripheral blood. The sequence derives from a human donor with active COVID-19. The donor label of this sample is uncertain. The DNA reads as follows: TGTGCCAGTAGAAACAGGGGTTTTCTATCGGATACGCAGTATTTT. The translation is CASRNRGFLSDTQYF.